Each of the 31 T cell receptor beta chains below was sequenced from the same sample in a study of T cell repertoires in cytomegalovirus infection. TCRdb reanalysed the reads using MiXCR and keeps one entry per CDR3 protein. The sample yields approximately 1,000,000 distinct CDR3 sequences, roughly 30% seen once. Their target antigens are unknown. The specimen was cultured CD8+ T cells from PBMCs, collected from culture after CMV antigen stimulation. These TCRs come from a human donor in good health (CMV status not recorded). Some clones in this sample may be carry-over from other donors' samples.

This clonotype was picked up a small number of times. The chain carries TRBV12-3 or TRBV12-4 and TRBJ1-3, with D possibly TRBD1 on 6 matching bases. This CDR3 has 14 residues. Trimming left V 7 bases short and J 0 bases short, with 10 bases between. The CDR3 loop is CASTDRSSGNTIYF. The CDR3 DNA follows: TGTGCCAGCACTGACAGGAGCTCTGGAAACACCATATATTTT.

This chain joins TRBV27 and TRBJ2-7; D possibly uses TRBD1 or TRBD2 (5 bases each). Germline CDR1 and CDR2: MNHEY and SMNVEV (reference sequence). This CDR3 comprises 14 residues. Trimming removed 4 bases from V and 3 bases from J, with 13 bases in between. DNA of the CDR3: TGTGCCAGCAGTTCTGTTCCGGGGCGCTACGAGCAGTACGTC. It translates to CASSSVPGRYEQYV.

The chain recombines TRBV10-3 with TRBJ1-4; the D gene is possibly TRBD1 (6 bases). Germline CDR1 and CDR2: ENHRY and SYGVKD. Trimming pared 3 bases from V and 0 bases from J, leaving 14 bases between. This CDR3 spans 17 amino acids. The chain's CDR3 is CAISDWGAGATNEKLFF. The DNA of the CDR3 is TGTGCCATCAGTGATTGGGGGGCTGGCGCAACTAATGAAAAACTGTTTTTT.

The gene calls are TRBV20-1 and TRBJ1-4; D not resolved. The CDR3 consists of 13 residues. Germline CDR1 and CDR2: DFQATT and SNEGSKA (reference sequence). CDR3 sequence reads: CTTELSTNEKLFF. CDR3 nucleotides: TGCACCACAGAACTTTCAACTAATGAAAAACTGTTTTTT.

This clonotype was seen a handful of times. The V and J genes are TRBV19 and TRBJ1-3; 8 bases are shared with TRBD1. After removal of 6 bases from V and 3 bases from J, the junction contained 13 bases not matched to a gene. From germline, CDR1 is LNHDA and CDR2 SQIVND (reference sequence). The CDR3 is 17 residues long. CDR3 loop: CASSSERTGFRGNTIYF. The CDR3 bases are TGTGCCAGTAGCAGCGAGCGGACAGGGTTTCGTGGAAACACCATATATTTT.

This clonotype was counted once. V is TRBV6-2 or TRBV6-3 and J is TRBJ2-1; D may be TRBD1 (5 bases). CDR1 and CDR2 (germline): MNHEY, SVGEGT. There are 16 residues in the CDR3. Trimming shortened V by 0 bases and J by 2 bases, and 11 bases separated the two germline ends. DNA for the CDR3: TGTGCCAGCAGTTACTCAGACAGCCGGCCCTACAATGAGCAGTTCTTC. This codes for CASSYSDSRPYNEQFF.

This clonotype showed up many times. V gene TRBV6-5 combines with J gene TRBJ1-1; D call uncertain. The ends were cut back, 2 bases at V and 5 bases at J, with 18 bases in the middle. Germline loops: CDR1 MNHEY, CDR2 SVGAGI. The CDR3 contains 16 residues. The CDR3 reads CASSYPQSGGATEAFF. The CDR3 nucleotides read TGTGCCAGCAGTTACCCGCAATCTGGAGGCGCAACTGAAGCTTTCTTT.

This clonotype was detected many times. V gene TRBV7-2 combines with J gene TRBJ1-1, with D maybe TRBD1 (5 bases). V lost 5 bases and J lost 0, with 13 bases in between. The germline CDR1 and CDR2 sequences are SGHTA and FQGNSA. This CDR3 contains 15 residues. Here the CDR3 DNA reads TGTGCCAGCAGCCCCGACAGCTTTATGAACACTGAAGCTTTCTTT. As protein: CASSPDSFMNTEAFF.

This chain uses TRBV6-1 with TRBJ2-5, with a weak D call TRBD1 (6 bases). Per the germline V gene, CDR1 is MNHNS and CDR2 is SASEGT. There are 15 residues in the CDR3. With 4 bases removed from V and 3 bases from J, the gap between germline ends came to 15 bases. The CDR3 DNA reads TGTGCCAGCAGTGCCACAGGGCCTCCCGAAGAGACCCAGTACTTC. Translating it yields CASSATGPPEETQYF.

This clonotype appeared many times. The rearrangement joins TRBV15 to TRBJ2-4, with 12 nucleotides matching TRBD1. The junction had 8 bases not matched to a gene; V was cut back by 4 bases and J by 7 bases. The CDR3 consists of 16 residues. Germline V gene lookup returns CDR1 LNHNV and CDR2 YYDKDF (reference sequence). CDR3 sequence (DNA): TGTGCCACCAGCATTAACGCCGGGACAGGGGGCAACATTCAGTACTTC. It yields the protein CATSINAGTGGNIQYF.

A remark on this clonotype: A single base separates this from a much larger clone, so it may be a read error. V and J are TRBV12-3 or TRBV12-4 and TRBJ2-3; D remains unclear. V lost 5 bases, J lost 3 bases, and 3 bases lay in between. There are 11 residues in the CDR3. Here the CDR3 reads CASSKTDTQYF. The CDR3, as DNA: TGTGCCAGCAGTAAAACAGATACGCAGTATTTT.

The genes are TRBV7-3 and TRBJ2-1, with D possibly being TRBD1 (6 bases). The CDR3 loop spans 15 amino acids. V shed 3 bases and J shed 7 bases, with 16 bases lying between them. From germline, CDR1 is SGHTA and CDR2 FQGTGA. The CDR3 region is CASSFSRDNGNEQFF. The DNA of the CDR3 is TGTGCCAGCAGCTTCTCCCGGGACAACGGGAATGAGCAGTTCTTC. Full variable domain (rest looked up from reference TRBV7-3 and TRBJ2-1): GAGVSQTPSNKVTEKGKYVELRCDPISGHTALYWYRQSLGQGPEFLIYFQGTGAADDSGLPNDRFFAVRPEGSVSTLKIQRTERGDSAVYLCASSFSRDNGNEQFFGPGTRLTVL.

The chain carries TRBV28 and TRBJ2-5; 7 bases are a match to TRBD2. This CDR3 comprises 16 residues. Germline-derived CDR1 and CDR2 are MDHEN and SYDVKM. J was trimmed by 5 bases and V by 3 bases; bases with no gene match: 12. CDR3 coding DNA: TGTGCCAGCAGTTTCCCACAACTAGCGAAGTGGGAGACCCAGTACTTC. Residues: CASSFPQLAKWETQYF.

This clonotype was observed a handful of times. This chain connects TRBV6-6 to TRBJ2-5; D is uncertain. The germline CDR1 and CDR2 sequences are MNHNY and SVGAGI (reference sequence). The V gene lost 6 bases and the J gene lost 5 bases, with 10 bases spanning the gap. This CDR3 comprises 12 residues. The DNA of the CDR3 is TGTGCCAGCAGGCCCCTAAGGGAGACCCAGTACTTC. It codes for CASRPLRETQYF.

This clonotype was seen a few times. This chain uses TRBV12-3 or TRBV12-4 with TRBJ2-1, with 8 bases matching TRBD1. CDR3 length equals 15 residues. After removal of 5 bases from V and 7 bases from J, the junction contained 10 bases not matched to a gene. This CDR3 is CASSEGSRGRNEQFF. The CDR3 DNA follows: TGTGCCAGCAGTGAAGGGTCCAGGGGGCGGAATGAGCAGTTCTTC.

This clonotype occurred many times. V is TRBV12-3 or TRBV12-4 and J is TRBJ2-1, with a weak D call TRBD2 (6 bases). Trimming took 7 bases from V and 4 from J, leaving 8 bases between them. The CDR3 sequence is 12 residues long. The CDR3 nucleotides are TGTGCCAGCATTGGGGGGTACAATGAGCAGTTCTTC. It translates to CASIGGYNEQFF.

The V gene is TRBV19, the J gene TRBJ1-5; D call uncertain. This CDR3 spans 13 amino acids. Germline CDR1 is LNHDA and CDR2 is SQIVND (reference sequence). Trimming cost V 3 bases and J 4 bases, with 7 bases left between them. CDR3: CASSITRNQPQHF. CDR3 coding DNA: TGTGCCAGTAGTATTACGAGAAATCAGCCCCAGCATTTT.

This clonotype was found a few times. The gene calls are TRBV12-3 or TRBV12-4 and TRBJ2-5; a possible D gene is TRBD2 (5 bases). The germline V and J ends were trimmed by 6 bases and 5 bases, with 19 bases remaining between them. This CDR3 is built from 15 residues. The CDR3 here is CASRTGTISAETQYF. Written as DNA, the CDR3 is TGTGCCAGCAGAACGGGAACCATCTCCGCGGAGACCCAGTACTTC.

The chain links TRBV29-1 to TRBJ1-3; TRBD1 matches 9 bases. The CDR3 contains 16 residues. Germline CDR1 is SQVTM and CDR2 is ANQGSEA. J gave up 1 base and V 1 base, and 5 bases lay outside the gene matches. CDR3 residues: CSVEARDRESGNTIYF. For the CDR3, the DNA is TGCAGCGTTGAAGCCAGGGACAGGGAATCTGGAAACACCATATATTTT.

The chain couples TRBV28 to TRBJ2-1; TRBD1 matches at 10 bases. The germline V gene encodes CDR1 MDHEN and CDR2 SYDVKM. This CDR3 comprises 17 residues. V lost 3 bases and J lost 5; bases outside the gene matches: 10. Written as DNA, the CDR3 is TGTGCCAGCAGTTTGGCCCTCCGGGACAGGGGAAACAATGAGCAGTTCTTC. This translates into CASSLALRDRGNNEQFF.

In its sample, this clonotype was seen a few times. The chain carries TRBV7-6 and TRBJ2-1, with D uncertain. Trimming removed 7 bases at V and 10 bases at J, with 8 bases between. Germline loops: CDR1 SGHVS, CDR2 FNYEAQ. The CDR3 has 10 residues. The CDR3: CASKQVEQFF. The CDR3 bases are TGTGCCAGCAAGCAGGTAGAGCAGTTCTTC.

This clonotype was seen more than once but under ten times. The chain links TRBV6-1 to TRBJ2-3; 7 nucleotides agree with TRBD2. Looked up from germline, CDR1 is MNHNS and CDR2 is SASEGT. Trimming took 5 bases from V and 6 from J; bases not matched to a gene: 17. The CDR3 is 17 amino acids. The CDR3 DNA is TGTGCCAGCAGTTATGGGACGGCAGCGGGGACCGGGGATACGCAGTATTTT. Encoded protein: CASSYGTAAGTGDTQYF.

This clonotype was observed a handful of times. The rearrangement joins TRBV6-2 or TRBV6-3 to TRBJ2-3, with D possibly matching TRBD2 (5 bases). There are 14 residues in the CDR3. The V end lost 2 bases, the J end lost 3 bases, and 9 bases lay between the germline ends. Per germline, CDR1 MNHEY and CDR2 SVGEGT. CDR3 residues: CASSYTPGTDTQYF. In DNA, the CDR3 is TGTGCCAGCAGTTACACCCCGGGGACAGATACGCAGTATTTT.

This clonotype occurred a few times. The rearrangement links TRBV7-2 to TRBJ2-3; 12 nucleotides agree with TRBD1. Germline CDR1 is SGHTA and CDR2 is FQGNSA. CDR3 length: 17 amino acids. Trimming at V came to 2 bases and at J to 0 bases, leaving 3 bases not matched to a gene. The CDR3 bases are TGTGCCAGCAGCTTAAGGGACAGGGGGCTAAGCACAGATACGCAGTATTTT. Its translation: CASSLRDRGLSTDTQYF. Full variable domain (outside the CDR3, taken from reference TRBV7-2 and TRBJ2-3): GAGVSQSPSNKVTEKGKDVELRCDPISGHTALYWYRQSLGQGLEFLIYFQGNSAPDKSGLPSDRFSAERTGGSVSTLTIQRTQQEDSAVYLCASSLRDRGLSTDTQYFGPGTRLTVL.

This clonotype was seen a few times. This chain joins TRBV28 and TRBJ1-3, with no clear D. CDR3 length equals 15 residues. CDR1 and CDR2 (germline): MDHEN, SYDVKM. Between the trimmed V and J ends, which lost 2 bases and 3 bases, there was a span of 11 bases. The CDR3 sequence: CASSLGEPNGNTIYF. In DNA form, the CDR3 reads TGTGCCAGCAGTTTAGGGGAGCCTAATGGAAACACCATATATTTT.

This clonotype was recorded a few times. The chain employs TRBV20-1 and TRBJ1-6, with D perhaps matching TRBD1 (6 bases). V dropped 1 base and J dropped 5 bases, with 6 bases sitting between them. Germline loops: CDR1 DFQATT, CDR2 SNEGSKA (reference sequence). The CDR3 consists of 13 residues. CDR3: CSARAGDNSPLHF. CDR3 sequence (DNA): TGCAGTGCTAGAGCAGGGGATAATTCACCCCTCCACTTT.

This clonotype was found a few times. CDR3 nucleotides: TGTGCCAGCAGCGGAATCCCGGGACTCCCAAACAATGAGCAGTTCTTC. Translation gives CASSGIPGLPNNEQFF. The chain joins TRBV13 to TRBJ2-1; D is perhaps TRBD2 (6 bases). The V and J ends lost 5 bases and 5 bases respectively, with 19 bases between them. Germline V gene data show CDR1 as PRHDT and CDR2 as FYEKMQ (reference sequence). This CDR3 contains 16 residues.

This sequence joins TRBV7-8 and TRBJ1-5; D is undetermined. Trimming pared 1 base from V and 0 bases from J, leaving 10 bases between. This CDR3 comprises 16 residues. CDR1 SGHVS and CDR2 FQNEAQ come from the germline V gene. Written as DNA, the CDR3 is TGTGCCAGCAGCTTAGAATACAAGAATAGCAATCAGCCCCAGCATTTT. It is translated as CASSLEYKNSNQPQHF.

This clonotype was seen just once. The chain employs TRBV6-8 and TRBJ1-2, with a possible D match to TRBD1 (5 bases). The CDR3 consists of 15 residues. The germline V and J ends were trimmed by 8 bases and 7 bases, with 23 bases remaining between them. The germline gives CDR1 MNHGY, CDR2 SAAAGT. The CDR3 DNA is TGTGCCAGCTTCGTGGCGTTGGGGACCAGGTCTGGCTACACCTTC. This sequence encodes CASFVALGTRSGYTF.

The chain carries TRBV7-9 and TRBJ2-1; D gene ambiguous. CDR3 length equals 15 residues. From germline, CDR1 is SEHNR and CDR2 FQNEAQ (reference sequence). Deletions cut 3 bases from V and 4 bases from J, with 13 bases between. The CDR3: CASSLGAAPYNEQFF. CDR3 sequence (DNA): TGTGCCAGCAGCTTGGGTGCGGCCCCTTACAATGAGCAGTTCTTC.

This clonotype showed up just a few times. This chain uses TRBV6-1 with TRBJ2-7, with D perhaps TRBD1 (6 bases). The germline V and J ends were trimmed by 2 bases and 2 bases, with 10 bases remaining between them. The CDR3 length is 14 residues. In germline, CDR1 is MNHNS, CDR2 SASEGT. As DNA, the CDR3 is TGTGCCAGCAGTGAACAGGGGACGACCTACGAGCAGTACTTC. It translates to CASSEQGTTYEQYF.